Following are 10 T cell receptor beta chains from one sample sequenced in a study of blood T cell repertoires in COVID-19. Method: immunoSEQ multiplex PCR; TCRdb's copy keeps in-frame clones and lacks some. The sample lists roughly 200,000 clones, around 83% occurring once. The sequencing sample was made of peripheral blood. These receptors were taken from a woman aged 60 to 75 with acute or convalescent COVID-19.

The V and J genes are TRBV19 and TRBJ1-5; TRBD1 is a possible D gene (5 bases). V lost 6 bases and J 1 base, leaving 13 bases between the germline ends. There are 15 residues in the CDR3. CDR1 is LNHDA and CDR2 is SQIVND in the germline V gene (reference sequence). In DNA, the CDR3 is TGTGCCAGTAGGCGACAGCCGACGAGCAATCAGCCCCAGCATTTT. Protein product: CASRRQPTSNQPQHF.

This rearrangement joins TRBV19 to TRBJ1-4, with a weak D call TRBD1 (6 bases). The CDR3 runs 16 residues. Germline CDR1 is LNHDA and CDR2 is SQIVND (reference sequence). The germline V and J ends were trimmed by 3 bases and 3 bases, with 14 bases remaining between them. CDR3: CASSMQGRRPNEKLFF. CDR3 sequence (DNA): TGTGCCAGTAGTATGCAGGGGCGGAGGCCTAATGAAAAACTGTTTTTT. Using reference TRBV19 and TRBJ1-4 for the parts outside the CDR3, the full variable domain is DGGITQSPKYLFRKEGQNVTLSCEQNLNHDAMYWYRQDPGQGLRLIYYSQIVNDFQKGDIAEGYSVSREKKESFPLTVTSAQKNPTAFYLCASSMQGRRPNEKLFFGSGTQLSVL.

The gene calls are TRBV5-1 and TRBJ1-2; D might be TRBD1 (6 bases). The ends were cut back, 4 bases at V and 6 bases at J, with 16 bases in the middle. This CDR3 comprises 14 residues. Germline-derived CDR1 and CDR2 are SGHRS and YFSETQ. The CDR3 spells CASSGTRGGDGYTF. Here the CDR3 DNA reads TGCGCCAGCAGCGGGACCAGGGGTGGCGATGGCTACACCTTC.

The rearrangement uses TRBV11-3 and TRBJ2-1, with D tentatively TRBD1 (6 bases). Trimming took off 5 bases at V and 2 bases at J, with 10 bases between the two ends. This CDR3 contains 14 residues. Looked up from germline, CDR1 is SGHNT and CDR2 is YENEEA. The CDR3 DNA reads TGTGCCAGCAGCCAGGGACAAACCTACAATGAGCAGTTCTTC. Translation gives CASSQGQTYNEQFF.

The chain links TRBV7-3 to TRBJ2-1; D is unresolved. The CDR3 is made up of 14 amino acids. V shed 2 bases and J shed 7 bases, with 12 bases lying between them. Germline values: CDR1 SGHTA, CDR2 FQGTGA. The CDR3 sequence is CASSLDSLTNEQFF. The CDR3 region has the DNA TGTGCCAGCAGCTTAGATAGCCTCACTAATGAGCAGTTCTTC. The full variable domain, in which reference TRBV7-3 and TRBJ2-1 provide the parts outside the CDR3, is GAGVSQTPSNKVTEKGKYVELRCDPISGHTALYWYRQSLGQGPEFLIYFQGTGAADDSGLPNDRFFAVRPEGSVSTLKIQRTERGDSAVYLCASSLDSLTNEQFFGPGTRLTVL.

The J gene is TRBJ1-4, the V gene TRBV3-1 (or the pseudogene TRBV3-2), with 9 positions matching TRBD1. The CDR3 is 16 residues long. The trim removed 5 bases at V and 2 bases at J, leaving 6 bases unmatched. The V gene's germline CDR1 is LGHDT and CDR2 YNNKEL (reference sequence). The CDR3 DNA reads TGTGCCAGCAGCGTACAGGGGGCAGGGACTAATGAAAAACTGTTTTTT. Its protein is CASSVQGAGTNEKLFF.

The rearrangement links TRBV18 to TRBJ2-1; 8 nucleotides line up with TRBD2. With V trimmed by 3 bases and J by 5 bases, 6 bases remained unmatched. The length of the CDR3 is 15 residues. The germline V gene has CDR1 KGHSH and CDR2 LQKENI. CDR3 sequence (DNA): TGTGCCAGCTCACCGTACAGCGGGGGAGACAATGAGCAGTTCTTC. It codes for CASSPYSGGDNEQFF.

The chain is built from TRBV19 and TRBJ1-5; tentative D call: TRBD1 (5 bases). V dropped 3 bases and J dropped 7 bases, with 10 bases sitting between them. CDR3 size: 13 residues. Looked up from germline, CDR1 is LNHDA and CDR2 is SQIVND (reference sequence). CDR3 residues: CASSIPGGQPQHF. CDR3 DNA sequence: TGTGCCAGTAGTATCCCCGGGGGGCAGCCCCAGCATTTT.

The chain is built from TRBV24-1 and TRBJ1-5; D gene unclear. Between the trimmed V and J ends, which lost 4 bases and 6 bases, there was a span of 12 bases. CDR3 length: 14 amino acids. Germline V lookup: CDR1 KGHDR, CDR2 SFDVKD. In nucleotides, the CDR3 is TGTGCCACCAGTGAACCCGGGTTCGGTCAGCCCCAGCATTTT. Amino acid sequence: CATSEPGFGQPQHF.

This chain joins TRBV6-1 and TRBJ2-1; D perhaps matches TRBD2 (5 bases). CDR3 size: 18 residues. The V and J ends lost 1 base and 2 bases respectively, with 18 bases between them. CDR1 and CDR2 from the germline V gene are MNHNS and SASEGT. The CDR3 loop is CASSEDYGKADAYNEQFF. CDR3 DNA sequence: TGTGCCAGCAGTGAAGATTATGGTAAAGCGGACGCCTACAATGAGCAGTTCTTC.